A selection of T cell receptor beta chains follows, all from one sample in a study of graft-versus-host responses after intestinal transplantation. Clones were sequenced by immunoSEQ multiplex PCR, and TCRdb holds only the in-frame ones, with some missing. In the table there are over 75,000 clones, 85% to 95% of which are singletons. Which antigens these TCRs recognize remains unknown. Sequences were derived from unstimulated CD8+ T cells sorted from spleen or lymph node cells, sampled before transplant. The receptor source for this set is a human donor who was the organ donor for an intestinal transplant. Both conserved end residues are trimmed from each CDR3.

v_call	j_call	cdr3_length	cdr3_aa
TRBV28	TRBJ1-5	13	ASRKTGLPGQPQH
TRBV28	TRBJ2-2	16	ATGGVVRDRGYTGELF
TRBV5-1	TRBJ2-7	12	ASSLLAGAKEQY
TRBV7-6	TRBJ2-1	13	ASSSRGIGYNEQF
TRBV7-9	TRBJ2-1	12	ASSLSLGLGEQF
TRBV30	TRBJ2-7	16	AWSVLGGGFGLVYEQY
TRBV28	TRBJ1-2	12	ASRYQGSNYGYT
TRBV20-1	TRBJ2-7	9	SARWAGEQY
TRBV5-1	TRBJ1-3	15	ASSLDISSSSGNTIY
TRBV27	TRBJ2-7	11	ASSFGQNYEQY
TRBV28	TRBJ1-2	12	ASSLWAGNYGYT
TRBV4-1	TRBJ1-2	15	ASSQLAQGGLDYGYT
TRBV5-1	TRBJ2-3	11	ASSLTGTDTQY
TRBV11-2	TRBJ1-5	14	ASSSAGQGSNQPQH
TRBV6-1	TRBJ2-7	13	ASRLRQGWSHEQY
TRBV5-1	TRBJ2-1	13	ASSLAYTRSGHLF
TRBV4-1	TRBJ2-7	12	ASSQVGGADEQY
TRBV25-1	TRBJ1-1	13	ASSEYKGAGTEAF
TRBV4-1	TRBJ1-4	12	ASSQDRTPEKLF
TRBV9	TRBJ2-7	11	ASSVGDSYEQY
TRBV29-1	TRBJ2-1	11	SGEAAAYNEQF
TRBV5-4	TRBJ2-1	14	ASTGSGTSGRNEQF
TRBV2	TRBJ1-2	15	ASSVPFFRQSNYGYT
TRBV5-1	TRBJ1-2	13	ASSLVGGRPYGYT
TRBV5-1	TRBJ2-1	14	ASSLGREPPYNEQF
TRBV28	TRBJ1-1	13	ASSLFIRGYTEAF
TRBV28	TRBJ2-3	13	ASSLYYRVTDTQY
TRBV5-1	TRBJ2-1	15	ASSLWETGPSYNEQF
TRBV7-9	TRBJ2-5	14	ASSRMGQKHGETQY
TRBV28	TRBJ2-7	12	ASSSGGNEYEQY
TRBV25-1	TRBJ2-1	15	ASPPKTLAGGGNEQF
TRBV7-3	TRBJ2-1	15	ASSSPLAGELVNEQF
TRBV7-9	TRBJ2-7	15	ASSFHTLAGVSYEQY
TRBV6-5	TRBJ2-7	14	ASSYGAYPSMSEQY
TRBV7-9	TRBJ2-3	12	ASSLEISTDTQY
TRBV14	TRBJ2-5	11	ASSQEGGETQY
TRBV15	TRBJ2-2	17	ATGWGNSREKGVTGELF
TRBV5-1	TRBJ1-1	13	ASSLGQGATTEAF
TRBV12-5	TRBJ2-1	17	ASGGSLAGGASSYNEQF
TRBV4-1	TRBJ2-1	14	ASRRAQGGEANEQF
TRBV12-5	TRBJ2-1	10	ASGPGGNEQF
TRBV5-1	TRBJ1-1	10	ASSLVGTEAF
TRBV11-1	TRBJ2-3	14	ASSLRGGSPTDTQY
TRBV5-5	TRBJ2-7	12	ASSLFRAGDEQY
TRBV5-4	TRBJ1-5	14	ASSLTGSPSNQPQH
TRBV12-5	TRBJ2-5	11	ASGYSYQETQY
TRBV11-1	TRBJ2-1	15	ASSLARLAPGYNEQF
TRBV6-5	TRBJ2-1	12	ASSYSASGSEQF
TRBV2	TRBJ2-3	15	ASSETASGRRTDTQY
TRBV27	TRBJ2-7	12	ASRLTGSSYEQY
TRBV6-1	TRBJ1-5	9	AGRGLQPQH